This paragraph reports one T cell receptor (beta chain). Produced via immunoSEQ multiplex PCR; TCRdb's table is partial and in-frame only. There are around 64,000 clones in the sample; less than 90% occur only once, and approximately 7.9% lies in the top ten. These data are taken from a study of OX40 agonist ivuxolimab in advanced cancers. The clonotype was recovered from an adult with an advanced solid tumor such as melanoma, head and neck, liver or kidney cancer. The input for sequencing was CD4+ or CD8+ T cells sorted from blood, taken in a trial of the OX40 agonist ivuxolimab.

The CDR3 region is CASSSPNSPLHF. CDR3 in DNA: TGTGCCAGCAGTTCACCAAATTCACCCCTCCACTTT. The gene calls are TRBV6-6 and TRBJ1-6; D is unresolved. CDR3 length: 12 residues. The V end was cut by 4 bases, the J end by 7 bases, with 5 bases between. Germline loops: CDR1 MNHNY, CDR2 SVGAGI (reference sequence).